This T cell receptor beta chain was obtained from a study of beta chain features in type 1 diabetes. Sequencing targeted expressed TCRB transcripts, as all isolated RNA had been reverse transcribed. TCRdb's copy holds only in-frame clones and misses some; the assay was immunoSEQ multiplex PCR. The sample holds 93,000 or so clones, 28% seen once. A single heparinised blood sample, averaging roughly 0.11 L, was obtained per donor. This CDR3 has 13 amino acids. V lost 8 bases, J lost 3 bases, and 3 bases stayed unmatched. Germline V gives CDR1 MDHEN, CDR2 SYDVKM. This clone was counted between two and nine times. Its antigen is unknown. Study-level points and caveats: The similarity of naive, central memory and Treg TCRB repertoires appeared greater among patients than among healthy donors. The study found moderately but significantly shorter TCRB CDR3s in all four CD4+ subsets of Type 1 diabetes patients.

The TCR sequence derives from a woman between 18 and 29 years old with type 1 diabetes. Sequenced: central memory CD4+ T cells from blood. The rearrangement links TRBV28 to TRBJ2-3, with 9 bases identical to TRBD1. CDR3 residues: CASWDRETDTQYF. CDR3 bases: TGTGCCAGCTGGGACAGGGAGACAGATACGCAGTATTTT.